These 12 T cell receptor beta chains were sequenced from one sample in a study of control samples from healthy donors and cancer patients. Data came from immunoSEQ multiplex PCR; TCRdb stores just in-frame clones and leaves some out. The table lists fewer than 200,000 clones. Material: blood. The receptors were sampled from a young woman in good health.

The chain employs TRBV9 and TRBJ2-2; D uncertain. The ends were cut back, 2 bases at V and 4 bases at J, with 9 bases in the middle. Germline CDR1 reads SGDLS; CDR2 reads YYNGEE. The CDR3 runs to 14 residues. CDR3 nucleotide sequence: TGTGCCAGCAGCGTTCAGCCAGGCACCGGGGAGCTGTTTTTT. It specifies CASSVQPGTGELFF.

CDR3 in DNA: TGTGCCAGCAGCTTCGGTGGCAGTTTCTACAATGAGCAGTTCTTC. Its protein product is CASSFGGSFYNEQFF. This chain links TRBV5-8 with TRBJ2-1; D uncertain. V gave up 2 bases and J gave up 3 bases, with 12 bases separating them. CDR3 length equals 15 residues. CDR1 and CDR2 from the germline V gene are SGHTS and YDEGEE.

The V and J genes are TRBV9 and TRBJ1-1; the match to TRBD1 covers 9 bases. Germline lookup yields CDR1 SGDLS and CDR2 YYNGEE. Trimming cost V 0 bases and J 5 bases; bases outside gene matches: 14. This CDR3 region has 18 residues. CDR3 sequence (DNA): TGTGCCAGCAGCGTAGTTGGGCCTACAGGGGGCGCATATACTGAAGCTTTCTTT. Translating gives CASSVVGPTGGAYTEAFF.

This chain links TRBV30 with TRBJ1-1; D unresolved. The V end was cut by 0 bases, the J end by 4 bases, with 6 bases between. Germline loops: CDR1 GTSNPN, CDR2 SVGIG (reference sequence). This CDR3 has 12 amino acids. CDR3 residues: CAWSVVSTEAFF. In nucleotides, the CDR3 is TGTGCCTGGAGTGTTGTGAGCACTGAAGCTTTCTTT.

This rearrangement joins TRBV28 to TRBJ1-2; no firm D call. Germline-derived CDR1 and CDR2 are MDHEN and SYDVKM. V was shortened by 4 bases and J by 1 base, with 7 bases between the two germline ends. The CDR3 has 13 amino acids. The DNA for the CDR3 is TGTGCCAGCAGTTCCAGCAGTAACTATGGCTACACCTTC. Protein sequence: CASSSSSNYGYTF.

The V gene is TRBV11-2, the J gene TRBJ2-3, with a tentative D call TRBD2 (5 bases). Per the germline V gene, CDR1 is SGHAT and CDR2 is FQNNGV. V was pared by 5 bases and J by 13 bases, with 19 bases between. The length of the CDR3 is 13 residues. CDR3 nucleotides: TGTGCCAGCAGCCCACTGGACTCCAAGGATAAGTATTTT. Amino acids: CASSPLDSKDKYF.

V and J are TRBV2 and TRBJ1-2; D gene ambiguous. The CDR3 runs 13 residues. Germline loops: CDR1 SNHLY, CDR2 FYNNEI. V was cut by 7 bases and J by 8 bases, with 17 bases left in between. The CDR3 nucleotides read TGTGCCAGCACCTGGGCCCTGCCTTTAGGCTACACCTTC. As protein: CASTWALPLGYTF. The whole variable domain, remainder taken from reference TRBV2 and TRBJ1-2, is EPEVTQTPSHQVTQMGQEVILRCVPISNHLYFYWYRQILGQKVEFLVSFYNNEISEKSEIFDDQFSVERPDGSNFTLKIRSTKLEDSAMYFCASTWALPLGYTFGSGTRLTVV.

This sequence joins TRBV27 and TRBJ1-1; TRBD1 might be the D (6 bases). Between the trimmed V and J ends, which lost 4 bases and 0 bases, there was a span of 15 bases. CDR3 length: 16 residues. CDR1 and CDR2 from the germline V gene are MNHEY and SMNVEV (reference sequence). The CDR3 DNA is TGTGCCAGCAGTTCCATTACCGACAGGATGAACACTGAAGCTTTCTTT. Translating it yields CASSSITDRMNTEAFF.

V usage is TRBV2 and J usage is TRBJ2-7; the D gene could be TRBD1 or TRBD2 (6 bases each). Trimming took 6 bases from V and 3 from J, leaving 24 bases between them. This CDR3 comprises 17 residues. Germline V gene data show CDR1 as SNHLY and CDR2 as FYNNEI. The CDR3 coding sequence is TGTGCCAGCAGGAAGGGCTTCGGGGGCGACCTTTTCTACGAGCAGTACTTC. Translated, it gives CASRKGFGGDLFYEQYF.

This chain joins TRBV3-1 (or the pseudogene TRBV3-2) and TRBJ1-2, with D tentatively TRBD1 (5 bases). Germline V gives CDR1 LGHDT, CDR2 YNNKEL (reference sequence). V lost 1 base and J lost 8, with 17 bases in between. This CDR3 spans 15 amino acids. The CDR3 bases are TGTGCCAGCAGCCAAGTGGAAAGGGGTTTGGAGGGCTACACCTTC. Its translation is CASSQVERGLEGYTF.

The chain joins TRBV7-2 to TRBJ2-7; 9 nucleotides line up with TRBD2. This CDR3 comprises 14 residues. Germline CDR1 SGHTA, CDR2 FQGNSA. Unmatched junction bases numbered 7, after V lost 6 bases and J lost 4 bases. CDR3 nucleotides: TGTGCCAGCAGGGGGCTAGCGGGGCAGTACGAGCAGTACTTC. Amino acid sequence: CASRGLAGQYEQYF. The variable domain in full, with the rest retrieved from reference TRBV7-2 and TRBJ2-7, is GAGVSQSPSNKVTEKGKDVELRCDPISGHTALYWYRQSLGQGLEFLIYFQGNSAPDKSGLPSDRFSAERTGGSVSTLTIQRTQQEDSAVYLCASRGLAGQYEQYFGPGTRLTVT.

The genes are TRBV28 and TRBJ1-4; D call uncertain. The CDR3 length is 15 residues. Germline CDR1 is MDHEN and CDR2 is SYDVKM. V lost 5 bases, J lost 4 bases, and 14 bases lay in between. The CDR3 DNA follows: TGTGCCAGCAGTCTCGACTCCACCTATAATGAAAAACTGTTTTTT. This encodes CASSLDSTYNEKLFF.